This T cell receptor beta chain was captured by sequencing in a study of CD8 T cells in ankylosing spondylitis. Libraries of TCR beta came from quantitative 5'-RACE with molecular barcodes. MiXCR was run by TCRdb on the 5' RACE reads, yielding one entry per CDR3 protein. The profile shows fewer than 350,000 distinct CDR3 sequences, 11% of them singletons. In its sample, this clonotype was seen many times. Its specificity is not known. Study-wide points: It appeared that ankylosing spondylitis blood was characterized by a TCR beta motif of fewer than ten highly homologous variants. Within matched ankylosing spondylitis synovial fluid, disease-linked clones were reportedly significantly enriched.

Sequencing was performed on blood, either unsorted or a sorted T cell fraction (not recorded which). This TCR was recovered from a female donor with ankylosing spondylitis or in good health (not recorded which).

Here the CDR3 DNA reads TGCAGTGCATCCAGGGGGCGCGATGGCTACACCTTC. This sequence encodes CSASRGRDGYTF. V is TRBV20-1 and J is TRBJ1-2, with 8 bases aligning to TRBD1. Germline V lookup: CDR1 DFQATT, CDR2 SNEGSKA (reference sequence). Trimming cost V 6 bases and J 6 bases; bases outside gene matches: 6. The CDR3 has 12 amino acids.